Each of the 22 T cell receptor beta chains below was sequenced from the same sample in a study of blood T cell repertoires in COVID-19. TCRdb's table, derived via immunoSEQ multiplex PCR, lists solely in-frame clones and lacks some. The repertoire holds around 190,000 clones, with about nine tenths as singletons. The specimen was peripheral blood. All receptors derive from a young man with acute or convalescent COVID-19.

Written as DNA, the CDR3 is TGTGCCAGCGGGCTAGCGCTCACCGGGGAGCTGTTTTTT. As protein: CASGLALTGELFF. V usage is TRBV7-9 and J usage is TRBJ2-2, with TRBD2 as a possible D gene (6 bases). CDR3 length: 13 amino acids. The ends were cut back, 8 bases at V and 4 bases at J, with 11 bases in the middle. CDR1 SEHNR and CDR2 FQNEAQ come from the germline V gene (reference sequence).

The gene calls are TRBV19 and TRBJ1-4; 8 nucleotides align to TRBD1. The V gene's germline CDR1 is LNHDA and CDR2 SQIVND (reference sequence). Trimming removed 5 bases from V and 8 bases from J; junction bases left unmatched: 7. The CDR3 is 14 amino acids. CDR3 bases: TGTGCCAGTAGTTCGGACAGGGCATGGGAAAAACTGTTTTTT. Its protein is CASSSDRAWEKLFF.

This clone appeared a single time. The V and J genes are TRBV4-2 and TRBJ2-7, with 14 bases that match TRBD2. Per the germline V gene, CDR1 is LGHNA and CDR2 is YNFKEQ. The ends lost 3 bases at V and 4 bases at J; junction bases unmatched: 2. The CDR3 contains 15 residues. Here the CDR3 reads CASSQRLAGGYEQYF. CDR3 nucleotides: TGTGCCAGCAGCCAGAGACTAGCGGGGGGGTACGAGCAGTACTTC.

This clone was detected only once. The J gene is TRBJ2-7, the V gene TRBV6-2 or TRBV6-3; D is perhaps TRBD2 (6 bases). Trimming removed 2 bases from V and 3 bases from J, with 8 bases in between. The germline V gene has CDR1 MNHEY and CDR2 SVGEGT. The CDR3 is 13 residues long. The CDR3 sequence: CASSYRGIYEQYF. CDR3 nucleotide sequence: TGTGCCAGCAGTTACCGGGGGATCTACGAGCAGTACTTC.

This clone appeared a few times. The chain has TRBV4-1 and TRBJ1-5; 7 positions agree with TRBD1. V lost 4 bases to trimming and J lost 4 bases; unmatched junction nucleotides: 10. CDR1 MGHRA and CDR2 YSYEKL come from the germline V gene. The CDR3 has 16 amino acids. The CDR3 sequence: CASSLGQAGTNQPQHF. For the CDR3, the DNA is TGCGCCAGCAGCCTTGGACAGGCGGGGACAAATCAGCCCCAGCATTTT.

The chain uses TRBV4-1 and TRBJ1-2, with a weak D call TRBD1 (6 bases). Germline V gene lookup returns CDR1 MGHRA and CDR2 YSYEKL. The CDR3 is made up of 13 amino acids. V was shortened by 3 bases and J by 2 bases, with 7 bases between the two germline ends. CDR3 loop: CASSHDRNYGYTF. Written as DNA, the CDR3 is TGCGCCAGCAGCCACGACAGGAACTATGGCTACACCTTC.

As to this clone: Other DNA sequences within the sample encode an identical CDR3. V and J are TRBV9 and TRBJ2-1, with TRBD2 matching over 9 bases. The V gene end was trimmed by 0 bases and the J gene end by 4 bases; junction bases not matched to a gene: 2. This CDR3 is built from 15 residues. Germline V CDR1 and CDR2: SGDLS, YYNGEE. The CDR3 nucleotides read TGTGCCAGCAGCGTAGTTAGCGGGGGTTACAATGAGCAGTTCTTC. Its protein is CASSVVSGGYNEQFF.

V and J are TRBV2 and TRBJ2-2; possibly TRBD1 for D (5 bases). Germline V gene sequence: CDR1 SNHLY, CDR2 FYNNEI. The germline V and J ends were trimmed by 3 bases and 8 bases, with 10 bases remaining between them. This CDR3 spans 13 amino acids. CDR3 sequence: CASSEGPPGELFF. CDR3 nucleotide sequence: TGTGCCAGCAGTGAGGGGCCTCCGGGGGAGCTGTTTTTT.

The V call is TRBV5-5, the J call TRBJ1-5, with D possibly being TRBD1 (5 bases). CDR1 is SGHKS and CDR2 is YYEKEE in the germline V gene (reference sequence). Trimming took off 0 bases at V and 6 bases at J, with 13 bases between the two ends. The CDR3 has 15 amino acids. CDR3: CASSLEWGGGQPQHF. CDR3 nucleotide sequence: TGTGCCAGCAGCTTGGAGTGGGGGGGAGGTCAGCCCCAGCATTTT.

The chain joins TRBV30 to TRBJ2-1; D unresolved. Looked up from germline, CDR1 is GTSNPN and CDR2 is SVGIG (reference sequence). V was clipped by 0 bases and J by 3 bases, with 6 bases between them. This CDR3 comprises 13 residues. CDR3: CAWSVGLYNEQFF. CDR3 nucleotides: TGTGCCTGGAGTGTCGGTCTCTACAATGAGCAGTTCTTC.

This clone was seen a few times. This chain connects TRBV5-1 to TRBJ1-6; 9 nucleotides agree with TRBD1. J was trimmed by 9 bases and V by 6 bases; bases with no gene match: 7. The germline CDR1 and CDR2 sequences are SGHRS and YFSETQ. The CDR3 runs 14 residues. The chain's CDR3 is CASTPGQGTSPLHF. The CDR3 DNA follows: TGCGCCAGCACCCCGGGACAGGGAACTTCACCCCTCCACTTT.

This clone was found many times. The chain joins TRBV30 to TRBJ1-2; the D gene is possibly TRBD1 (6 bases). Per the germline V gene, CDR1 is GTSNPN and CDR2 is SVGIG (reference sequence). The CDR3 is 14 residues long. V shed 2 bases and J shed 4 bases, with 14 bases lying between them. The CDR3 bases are TGTGCCTGGAGTCAGTACAGGGAGATCTATGGCTACACCTTC. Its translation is CAWSQYREIYGYTF. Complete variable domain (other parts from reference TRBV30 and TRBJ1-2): SQTIHQWPATLVQPVGSPLSLECTVEGTSNPNLYWYRQAAGRGLQLLFYSVGIGQISSEVPQNLSASRPQDRQFILSSKKLLLSDSGFYLCAWSQYREIYGYTFGSGTRLTVV.

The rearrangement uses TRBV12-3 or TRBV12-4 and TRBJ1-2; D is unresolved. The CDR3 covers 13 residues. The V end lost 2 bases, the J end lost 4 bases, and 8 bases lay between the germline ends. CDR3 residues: CASSLHSSYGYTF. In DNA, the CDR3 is TGTGCCAGCAGTTTACACAGCAGCTATGGCTACACCTTC.

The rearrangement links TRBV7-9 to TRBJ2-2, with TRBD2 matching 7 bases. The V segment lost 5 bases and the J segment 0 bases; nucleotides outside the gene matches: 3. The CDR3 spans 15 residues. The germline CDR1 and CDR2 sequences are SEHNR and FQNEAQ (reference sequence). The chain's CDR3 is CASSPSGTNTGELFF. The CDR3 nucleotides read TGTGCCAGCAGCCCGAGCGGGACGAACACCGGGGAGCTGTTTTTT.

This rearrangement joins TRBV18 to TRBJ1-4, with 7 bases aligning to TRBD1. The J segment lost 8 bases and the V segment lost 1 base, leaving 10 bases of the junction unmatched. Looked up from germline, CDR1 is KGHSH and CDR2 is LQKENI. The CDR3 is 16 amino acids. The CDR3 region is CASSPHPPLGGEKLFF. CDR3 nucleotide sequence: TGTGCCAGCTCACCACACCCTCCCCTAGGGGGCGAAAAACTGTTTTTT.

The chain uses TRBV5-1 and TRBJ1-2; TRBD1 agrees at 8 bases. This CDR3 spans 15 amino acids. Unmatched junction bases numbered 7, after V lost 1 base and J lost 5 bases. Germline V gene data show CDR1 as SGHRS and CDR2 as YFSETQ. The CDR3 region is CASSLTDRERYGYTF. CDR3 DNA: TGCGCCAGCAGCTTGACGGACAGGGAGAGGTATGGCTACACCTTC.

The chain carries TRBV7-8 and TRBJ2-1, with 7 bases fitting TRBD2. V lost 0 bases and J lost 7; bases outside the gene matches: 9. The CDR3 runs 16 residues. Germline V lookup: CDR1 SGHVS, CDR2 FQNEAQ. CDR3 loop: CASSLARGRGGNEQFF. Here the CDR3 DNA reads TGTGCCAGCAGCTTAGCGCGAGGGAGGGGAGGGAATGAGCAGTTCTTC. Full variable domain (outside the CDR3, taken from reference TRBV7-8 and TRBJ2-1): GAGVSQSPRYKVAKRGQDVALRCDPISGHVSLFWYQQALGQGPEFLTYFQNEAQLDKSGLPSDRFFAERPEGSVSTLKIQRTQQEDSAVYLCASSLARGRGGNEQFFGPGTRLTVL.

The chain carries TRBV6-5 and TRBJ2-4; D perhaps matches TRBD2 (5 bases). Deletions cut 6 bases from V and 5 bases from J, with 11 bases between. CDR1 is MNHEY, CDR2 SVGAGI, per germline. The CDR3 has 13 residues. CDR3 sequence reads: CASRRLGENIQYF. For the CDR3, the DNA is TGTGCCAGCAGAAGACTGGGAGAAAACATTCAGTACTTC.

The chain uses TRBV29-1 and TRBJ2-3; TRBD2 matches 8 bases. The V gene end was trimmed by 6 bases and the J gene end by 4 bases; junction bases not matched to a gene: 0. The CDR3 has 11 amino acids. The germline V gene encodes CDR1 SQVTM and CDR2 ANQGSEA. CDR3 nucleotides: TGCAGCGTGCGGGGGGCAGATACGCAGTATTTT. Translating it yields CSVRGADTQYF.

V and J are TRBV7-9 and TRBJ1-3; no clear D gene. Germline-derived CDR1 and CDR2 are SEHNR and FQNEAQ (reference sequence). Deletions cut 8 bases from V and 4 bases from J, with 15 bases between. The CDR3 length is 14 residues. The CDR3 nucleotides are TGTGCCAGCGTCCTCCGGGGAACGGGAAACACCATATATTTT. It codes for CASVLRGTGNTIYF.

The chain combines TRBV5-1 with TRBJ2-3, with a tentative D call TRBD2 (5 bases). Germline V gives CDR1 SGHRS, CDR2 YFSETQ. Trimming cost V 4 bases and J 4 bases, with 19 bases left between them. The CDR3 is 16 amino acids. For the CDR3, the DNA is TGCGCCAGCAGCCCAGGACTGGAGCACGTTTCAGATACGCAGTATTTT. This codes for CASSPGLEHVSDTQYF.

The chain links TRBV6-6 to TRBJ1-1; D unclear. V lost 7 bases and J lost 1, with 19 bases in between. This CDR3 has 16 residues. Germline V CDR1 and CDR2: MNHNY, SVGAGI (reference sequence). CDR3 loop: CASTQAPGSANTEAFF. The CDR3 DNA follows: TGTGCCAGCACCCAAGCACCTGGGAGTGCGAACACTGAAGCTTTCTTT.